This T cell receptor beta chain stems from a study of blood T cell repertoires in COVID-19. Study-level background: PBMCs, B-cell-depleted T cells, or T cells provided the cDNA or gDNA that made up the material.

This CDR3 contains 14 residues. Germline-derived CDR1 and CDR2 are SGHTA and FQGNSA. The V end lost 2 bases, the J end lost 4 bases, and 10 bases lay between the germline ends. In the original analysis: The authors estimated nucleated cell counts from reference gene primer amplification. Assay used: immunoSEQ multiplex PCR; TCRdb lists only in-frame clones, some missing. V, J and clone size were drawn from that table, and D and trimming were deduced from the DNA. The table lists about 130,000 clones, approximately 91% of them singletons. The V call is TRBV7-2, the J call TRBJ2-3, with unresolved D. This TCR derives from an elderly woman with acute or convalescent COVID-19. Material: peripheral blood. The CDR3 DNA is TGTACCAGCAGCTTAAGGCAGGTGGCAGATACGCAGTATTTT. Translated: CTSSLRQVADTQYF. Looking up the rest from reference TRBV7-2 and TRBJ2-3 gives the full variable domain: GAGVSQSPSNKVTEKGKDVELRCDPISGHTALYWYRQSLGQGLEFLIYFQGNSAPDKSGLPSDRFSAERTGGSVSTLTIQRTQQEDSAVYLCTSSLRQVADTQYFGPGTRLTVL.